One sample yielded the 25 T cell receptor beta chains listed below, sequenced in a study of PD-1 blockade in classical Hodgkin lymphoma. Clones were read by immunoSEQ multiplex PCR, and TCRdb kept only the in-frame ones, dropping some. The sample includes about 14,000 clones, about 83% of them seen just once. No patient escaped relapse after autologous stem cell transplantation, and brentuximab vedotin exposure varied. This specimen was peripheral blood mononuclear cells (PBMCs), taken at baseline. These receptor sequences come from a human donor with classical Hodgkin lymphoma.

The DNA for the CDR3 is TGTGCCATCGGACAGGGAGGGTCAGATACGCAGTATTTT. It translates to CAIGQGGSDTQYF. The chain uses TRBV10-3 and TRBJ2-3; D is possibly TRBD1 (8 bases). In germline, CDR1 is ENHRY, CDR2 SYGVKD. Trimming removed 8 bases at V and 4 bases at J, with 13 bases between. The CDR3 sequence is 13 residues long.

The chain joins TRBV10-2 to TRBJ1-1; D possibly corresponds to TRBD1 (5 bases). Germline lookup yields CDR1 WSHSY and CDR2 SAAADI. This CDR3 is built from 15 residues. Trimming left V 2 bases short and J 1 base short, with 11 bases between. The CDR3 region is CASSEQGVGNTEAFF. CDR3 nucleotides: TGCGCCAGCAGTGAGCAGGGCGTGGGGAACACTGAAGCTTTCTTT.

V usage is TRBV2 and J usage is TRBJ2-7; 9 nucleotides agree with TRBD2. V shed 2 bases and J 1 base; nucleotides not matched to a gene: 9. Germline CDR1 reads SNHLY; CDR2 reads FYNNEI. The CDR3 is 17 residues long. The CDR3, as DNA: TGTGCCAGCAGTGAAATAACTAGCGGGTCCTCATCCTACGAGCAGTACTTC. Protein product: CASSEITSGSSSYEQYF.

As DNA, the CDR3 is TGTGCCAGCAGGTCGCAGGGGCAAGTTACTGAAGCTTTCTTT. Its protein product is CASRSQGQVTEAFF. The V call is TRBV6-5, the J call TRBJ1-1; a weak D match, TRBD1 (6 bases). Looked up from germline, CDR1 is MNHEY and CDR2 is SVGAGI. Trimming removed 6 bases from V and 5 bases from J, with 16 bases in between. The CDR3 totals 14 residues.

The CDR3: CASSQEIGLVTAGYTF. The CDR3 DNA reads as TGTGCCAGCAGCCAAGAGATAGGTTTGGTCACGGCGGGCTACACCTTC. The gene calls are TRBV14 and TRBJ1-2, with unresolved D. V was shortened by 0 bases and J by 8 bases, with 19 bases between the two germline ends. Germline CDR1 reads SGHDN; CDR2 reads FVKESK. The CDR3 contains 16 residues. Full variable domain (missing parts from reference TRBV14 and TRBJ1-2): EAGVTQFPSHSVIEKGQTVTLRCDPISGHDNLYWYRRVMGKEIKFLLHFVKESKQDESGMPNNRFLAERTGGTYSTLKVQPAELEDSGVYFCASSQEIGLVTAGYTFGSGTRLTVV.

This chain connects TRBV11-2 to TRBJ1-2; 7 bases align to TRBD1. The trim removed 2 bases at V and 3 bases at J, leaving 12 bases unmatched. The CDR3 has 17 amino acids. The V gene's germline CDR1 is SGHAT and CDR2 FQNNGV. CDR3 amino acids: CASSLSPTGSNDYGYTF. Written as DNA, the CDR3 is TGTGCCAGCAGCTTATCACCGACAGGGTCAAATGACTATGGCTACACCTTC.

The chain couples TRBV19 to TRBJ1-2; D gene uncertain. The germline CDR1 and CDR2 sequences are LNHDA and SQIVND (reference sequence). This CDR3 is 15 amino acids long. V was pared by 1 base and J by 2 bases, with 11 bases between. The CDR3 protein is CASSIVWQENYGYTF. Written as DNA, the CDR3 is TGTGCCAGTAGTATAGTATGGCAGGAAAACTATGGCTACACCTTC.

The chain employs TRBV18 and TRBJ1-1; no reliable D call. The CDR3 is made up of 14 amino acids. Trimming pared 6 bases from V and 3 bases from J, leaving 14 bases between. In germline, CDR1 is KGHSH, CDR2 LQKENI. The CDR3 coding sequence is TGTGCCAGCTCGCCGCAGGCCGAGGACACTGAAGCTTTCTTT. As protein: CASSPQAEDTEAFF.

V and J are TRBV10-3 and TRBJ1-1; 7 bases are shared with TRBD1. The CDR3 covers 18 residues. The germline V gene has CDR1 ENHRY and CDR2 SYGVKD. CDR3 bases: TGTGCATCAGGGACCGGGACAGTGGACTTGGACGAGGACACTGAAGCTTTCTTT. Protein product: CASGTGTVDLDEDTEAFF.

This chain uses TRBV27 with TRBJ2-1; the D call may be TRBD1 or TRBD2 (5 bases each). Germline CDR1 is MNHEY and CDR2 is SMNVEV (reference sequence). The length of the CDR3 is 16 residues. The V and J ends lost 2 bases and 6 bases respectively, with 17 bases between them. The CDR3 spells CASSLSRGRWGNEQFF. Written as DNA, the CDR3 is TGTGCCAGCAGTTTAAGTAGGGGACGGTGGGGCAATGAGCAGTTCTTC.

The V call is TRBV6-5, the J call TRBJ2-7; weak D call: TRBD2 (6 bases). Germline V gene data show CDR1 as MNHEY and CDR2 as SVGAGI. This CDR3 has 15 residues. Trimming shortened V by 2 bases and J by 0 bases, and 11 bases separated the two germline ends. CDR3 sequence: CASSYRRLVSYEQYF. The CDR3 nucleotides read TGTGCCAGCAGTTACAGGAGACTAGTCTCCTACGAGCAGTACTTC.

This clone is a singleton in its sample. The chain joins TRBV7-8 to TRBJ1-1, with D uncertain. CDR1 and CDR2 from the germline V gene are SGHVS and FQNEAQ. Trimming removed 5 bases from V and 2 bases from J, with 15 bases in between. CDR3 length: 15 amino acids. DNA for the CDR3: TGTGCCAGCAGCCCTAAAAGGGAGTTAAACACTGAAGCTTTCTTT. This translates into CASSPKRELNTEAFF.

The V and J genes are TRBV18 and TRBJ1-1; a weak D match, TRBD1 (6 bases). The CDR3 totals 13 residues. Germline values: CDR1 KGHSH, CDR2 LQKENI. The V end was cut by 5 bases, the J end by 3 bases, with 10 bases between. The CDR3 DNA is TGTGCCAGCTCAGGGAACAGGGACACTGAAGCTTTCTTT. Translated: CASSGNRDTEAFF.

The chain links TRBV4-3 to TRBJ2-6; TRBD1 is a possible D gene (6 bases). Germline V gene sequence: CDR1 LGHNA, CDR2 YSLEER. V gave up 0 bases and J gave up 4 bases, with 10 bases separating them. CDR3 length: 16 residues. The CDR3 DNA is TGCGCCAGCAGCCAAGAAACAGGGAAGGGGGCCAACGTCCTGACTTTC. As protein: CASSQETGKGANVLTF.

The J gene is TRBJ2-2, the V gene TRBV28; D remains unclear. The V gene lost 6 bases and the J gene lost 6 bases, with 5 bases spanning the gap. Germline CDR1 is MDHEN and CDR2 is SYDVKM. The CDR3 extends over 11 amino acids. The DNA for the CDR3 is TGTGCCAGCAGCCGACCCGGGGAGCTGTTTTTT. Translating it yields CASSRPGELFF.

The CDR3: CAVLRGISSGYTF. CDR3 nucleotide sequence: TGTGCCGTTCTTCGGGGGATCTCGTCGGGCTACACCTTC. The chain carries TRBV7-2 and TRBJ1-2, with a possible D match to TRBD1 (5 bases). Looked up from germline, CDR1 is SGHTA and CDR2 is FQGNSA. The CDR3 runs 13 residues. The germline V and J ends were trimmed by 11 bases and 8 bases, with 21 bases remaining between them.

The chain combines TRBV7-9 with TRBJ1-1, with TRBD1 matching over 10 bases. From germline, CDR1 is SEHNR and CDR2 FQNEAQ (reference sequence). The length of the CDR3 is 14 residues. The junction had 7 bases not matched to a gene; V was cut back by 7 bases and J by 5 bases. The CDR3 coding sequence is TGTGCCAGCACCGGGACAGGGGCTGGTACTGAAGCTTTCTTT. Its protein product is CASTGTGAGTEAFF.

This chain uses TRBV7-8 with TRBJ2-5; the D gene could be TRBD1 or TRBD2 (5 bases each). V lost 1 base and J 5 bases, leaving 11 bases between the germline ends. This CDR3 contains 14 residues. Germline V lookup: CDR1 SGHVS, CDR2 FQNEAQ. CDR3 residues: CASSLGRWGETQYF. The CDR3 DNA sequence: TGTGCCAGCAGCTTAGGAAGGTGGGGGGAGACCCAGTACTTC.

The genes are TRBV19 and TRBJ1-4, with 9 positions matching TRBD1. Germline V gene sequence: CDR1 LNHDA, CDR2 SQIVND (reference sequence). The CDR3 contains 13 residues. With 5 bases clipped from V and 10 bases from J, the junction kept 5 bases outside the gene matches. CDR3 loop: CASSHSDRGKLFF. CDR3 in DNA: TGTGCCAGTAGTCACTCGGACAGGGGAAAACTGTTTTTT. Full variable domain (remainder filled in from reference TRBV19 and TRBJ1-4): DGGITQSPKYLFRKEGQNVTLSCEQNLNHDAMYWYRQDPGQGLRLIYYSQIVNDFQKGDIAEGYSVSREKKESFPLTVTSAQKNPTAFYLCASSHSDRGKLFFGSGTQLSVL.

The V call is TRBV5-1, the J call TRBJ1-1; no firm D call. Germline loops: CDR1 SGHRS, CDR2 YFSETQ. The CDR3 runs to 13 residues. V gave up 4 bases and J gave up 1 base, with 8 bases separating them. The chain's CDR3 is CASSVNPNTEAFF. CDR3 sequence (DNA): TGCGCCAGCAGCGTGAATCCGAACACTGAAGCTTTCTTT.

The chain uses TRBV6-5 and TRBJ1-3, with 7 bases aligning to TRBD1. The junction had 3 bases not matched to a gene; V was cut back by 6 bases and J by 4 bases. There are 13 residues in the CDR3. Germline CDR1 MNHEY, CDR2 SVGAGI. The CDR3 region is CASRGTAGNTIYF. DNA of the CDR3: TGTGCCAGCAGGGGGACAGCGGGAAACACCATATATTTT.

By share, this clone ranks as large. This chain connects TRBV5-5 to TRBJ1-3; D gene unclear. This CDR3 is 19 amino acids long. Germline V gene data show CDR1 as SGHKS and CDR2 as YYEKEE (reference sequence). V was cut by 4 bases and J by 0 bases, with 23 bases left in between. The CDR3 loop is CASSPPLWIDRNSGNTIYF. CDR3 sequence (DNA): TGTGCCAGCAGCCCCCCCCTATGGATAGACCGAAACTCTGGAAACACCATATATTTT.

The chain has TRBV6-5 and TRBJ2-3, with 8 bases fitting TRBD2. The CDR3 totals 13 residues. Trimming at V came to 6 bases and at J to 9 bases, leaving 8 bases not matched to a gene. Germline assignment: CDR1 MNHEY and CDR2 SVGAGI. CDR3: CASSRGGAGTQYF. The CDR3 DNA is TGTGCCAGCAGCCGGGGGGGGGCAGGAACGCAGTATTTT.

The gene calls are TRBV7-9 and TRBJ1-4, with a possible D match to TRBD1 (6 bases). This CDR3 comprises 12 residues. Germline values: CDR1 SEHNR, CDR2 FQNEAQ (reference sequence). The CDR3 coding sequence is TGTGCAACCCACAGGGAAGAGGAAAAACTGTTTTTT. It specifies CATHREEEKLFF.

The chain joins TRBV11-2 to TRBJ1-1; 10 bases map to TRBD1. With V trimmed by 5 bases and J by 5 bases, 8 bases remained unmatched. The CDR3 covers 15 residues. CDR1 is SGHAT and CDR2 is FQNNGV in the germline V gene. The CDR3 protein is CASSRGQGGFTEAFF. The CDR3 DNA is TGTGCCAGCAGCAGAGGACAGGGGGGATTTACTGAAGCTTTCTTT. Combining the CDR3 with reference TRBV11-2 and TRBJ1-1 gives the whole variable domain EAGVAQSPRYKIIEKRQSVAFWCNPISGHATLYWYQQILGQGPKLLIQFQNNGVVDDSQLPKDRFSAERLKGVDSTLKIQPAKLEDSAVYLCASSRGQGGFTEAFFGQGTRLTVV.